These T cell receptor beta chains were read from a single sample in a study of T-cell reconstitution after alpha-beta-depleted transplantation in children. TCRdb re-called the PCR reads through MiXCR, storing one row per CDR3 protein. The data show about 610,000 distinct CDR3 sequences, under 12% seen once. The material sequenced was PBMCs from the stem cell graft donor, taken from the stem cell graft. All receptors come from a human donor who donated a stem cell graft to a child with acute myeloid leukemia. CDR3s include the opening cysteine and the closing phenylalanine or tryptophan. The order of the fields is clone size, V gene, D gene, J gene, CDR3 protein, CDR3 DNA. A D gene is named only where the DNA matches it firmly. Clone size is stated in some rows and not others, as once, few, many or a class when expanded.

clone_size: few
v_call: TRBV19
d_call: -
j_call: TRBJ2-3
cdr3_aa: CASSSRFDLSPADTQYF
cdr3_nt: TGTGCCAGTAGTTCCCGGTTTGACCTGAGTCCCGCAGATACGCAGTATTTT

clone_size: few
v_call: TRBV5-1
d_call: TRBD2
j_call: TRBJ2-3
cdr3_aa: CAPGVASGSWLGCTDTQYF
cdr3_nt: TGCGCCCCCGGTGTGGCTAGCGGGAGTTGGTTAGGATGTACAGATACGCAGTATTTT

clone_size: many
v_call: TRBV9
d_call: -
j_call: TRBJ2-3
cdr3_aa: CASSVGSGGVRADTQYF
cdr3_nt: TGTGCCAGCAGCGTAGGAAGTGGGGGTGTTAGGGCAGATACGCAGTATTTT

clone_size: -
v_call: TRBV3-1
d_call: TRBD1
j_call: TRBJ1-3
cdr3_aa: CASSQWTGTGNTIYF
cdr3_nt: TGTGCCAGCAGCCAATGGACAGGGACTGGAAACACCATATATTTT

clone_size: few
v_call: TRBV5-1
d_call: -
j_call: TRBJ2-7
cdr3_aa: CASRFGETYEQYF
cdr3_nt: TGCGCCAGCAGGTTCGGGGAAACCTACGAGCAGTACTTC

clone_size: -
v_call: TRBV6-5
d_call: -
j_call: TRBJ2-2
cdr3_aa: CASSYSSGFGELFF
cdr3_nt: TGTGCCAGCAGTTACTCTTCCGGTTTCGGGGAGCTGTTTTTT

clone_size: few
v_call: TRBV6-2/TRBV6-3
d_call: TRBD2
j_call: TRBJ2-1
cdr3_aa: CASSYPRGVAGLGDEQFF
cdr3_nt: TGTGCCAGCAGTTACCCGCGCGGGGTAGCGGGATTGGGTGATGAGCAGTTCTTC

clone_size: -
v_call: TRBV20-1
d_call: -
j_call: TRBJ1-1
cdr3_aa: CSAKPPTARTEAFF
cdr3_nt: TGCAGTGCTAAACCCCCGACAGCCAGAACTGAAGCTTTCTTT

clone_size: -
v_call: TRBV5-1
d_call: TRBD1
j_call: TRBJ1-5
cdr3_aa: CASSTGASNQPQHF
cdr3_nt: TGCGCCAGCAGCACAGGGGCGAGCAATCAGCCCCAGCATTTT

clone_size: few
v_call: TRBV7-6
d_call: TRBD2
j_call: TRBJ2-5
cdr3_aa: CASSLIAGGPGETQYF
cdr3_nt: TGTGCCAGCAGCTTGATAGCGGGAGGGCCGGGAGAGACCCAGTACTTC

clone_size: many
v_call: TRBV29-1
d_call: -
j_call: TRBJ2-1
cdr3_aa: CSVQDSAYNEQFF
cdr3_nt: TGCAGCGTTCAGGACAGCGCTTACAATGAGCAGTTCTTC

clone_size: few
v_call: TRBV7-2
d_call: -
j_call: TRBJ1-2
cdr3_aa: CASSLWANYGYTF
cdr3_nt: TGTGCCAGCAGCTTATGGGCTAACTATGGCTACACCTTC

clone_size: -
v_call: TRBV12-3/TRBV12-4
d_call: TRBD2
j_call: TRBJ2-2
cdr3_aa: CASFPLAGGPNTGELFF
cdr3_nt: TGTGCCAGCTTCCCTCTAGCGGGAGGTCCGAACACCGGGGAGCTGTTTTTT

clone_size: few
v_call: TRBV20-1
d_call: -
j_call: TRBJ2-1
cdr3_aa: CSSPGAGFGNEQFF
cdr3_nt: TGCAGCAGTCCGGGGGCCGGTTTTGGAAATGAGCAGTTCTTC

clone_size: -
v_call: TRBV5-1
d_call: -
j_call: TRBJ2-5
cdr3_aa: CASSLSSGSGETQYF
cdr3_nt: TGCGCCAGCAGCTTGTCGTCCGGGAGTGGAGAGACCCAGTACTTC

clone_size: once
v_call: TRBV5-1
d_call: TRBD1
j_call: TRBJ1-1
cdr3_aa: CASSLVRTGAAPDTEAFF
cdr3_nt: TGCGCCAGCAGCTTGGTACGAACAGGGGCCGCCCCGGACACTGAAGCTTTCTTT